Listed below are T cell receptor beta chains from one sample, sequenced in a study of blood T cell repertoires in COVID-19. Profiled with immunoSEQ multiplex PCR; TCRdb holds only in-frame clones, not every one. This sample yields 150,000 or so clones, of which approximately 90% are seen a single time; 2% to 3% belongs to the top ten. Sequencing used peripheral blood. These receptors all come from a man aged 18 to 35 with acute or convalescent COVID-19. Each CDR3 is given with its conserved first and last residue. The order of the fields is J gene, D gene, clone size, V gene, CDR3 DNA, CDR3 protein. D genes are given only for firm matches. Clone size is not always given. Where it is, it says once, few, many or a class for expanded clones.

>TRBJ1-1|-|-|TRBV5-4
TGTGCCAGCAGCACCCGCGGAGGAACTGAAGCTTTCTTT
CASSTRGGTEAFF
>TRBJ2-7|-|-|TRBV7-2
TGTGCCAGCAGCTTATTTAATTACGAGCAGTACTTC
CASSLFNYEQYF
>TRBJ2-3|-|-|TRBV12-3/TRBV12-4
TGTGCCAGCAGTACCAGGAGGGGACAGTGGTATTTT
CASSTRRGQWYF
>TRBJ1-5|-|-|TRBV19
TGTGCCAGTAGTAATGACGCGGCTTCGAATCAGCCCCAGCATTTT
CASSNDAASNQPQHF
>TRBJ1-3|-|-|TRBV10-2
TGCGCCAGCATTGCCTCCGGTGAGAGCTCTGGAAACACCATATATTTT
CASIASGESSGNTIYF
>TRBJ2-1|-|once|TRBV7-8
TGTGCCAGCAGCTTACCCTTAACAGACGAGCAGTTCTTC
CASSLPLTDEQFF
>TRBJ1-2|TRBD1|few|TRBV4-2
TGTGCCAGCAGCCAAGACACGGGGACAGACCCCTACACCTTC
CASSQDTGTDPYTF
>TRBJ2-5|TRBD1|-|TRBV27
TGTGCCAGCAGTTTATCGGGACGGGACAGCCAAGAGACCCAGTACTTC
CASSLSGRDSQETQYF
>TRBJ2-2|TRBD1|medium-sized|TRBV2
TGTGCCAGCAAGAAGGACAGGGGTTTCGGGGAGCTGTTTTTT
CASKKDRGFGELFF
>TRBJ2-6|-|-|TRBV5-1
TGCGCCAGCAGCTTGGACTACTCTGGGGCCAACGTCCTGACTTTC
CASSLDYSGANVLTF
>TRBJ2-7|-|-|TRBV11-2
TGTGCCAGCAGCTTAGAACGGGGGACCGAGCAGTACTTC
CASSLERGTEQYF
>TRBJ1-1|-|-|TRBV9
TGTGCCAGCAGCGTAGACGGTTGGAACACTGAAGCTTTCTTT
CASSVDGWNTEAFF
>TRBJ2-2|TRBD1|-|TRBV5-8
TGTGCCAGCAGCCAAACTGGTAGGACAGGGACCGGGGAGCTGTTTTTT
CASSQTGRTGTGELFF
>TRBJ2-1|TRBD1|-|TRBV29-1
TGCAGCGTTGCAGGGGACAGGGGGAAGAATGAGCAGTTCTTC
CSVAGDRGKNEQFF
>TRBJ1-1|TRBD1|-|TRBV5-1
TGCGCCAGCAGTCGGACAGGGGATAGCACTGAAGCTTTCTTT
CASSRTGDSTEAFF
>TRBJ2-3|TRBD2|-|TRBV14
TGTGCCAGCAGCCAATGGGGGCAAGCGGGGGAGAGTTCTCCTCCCTCTGGCACAGATACGCAGTATTTT
CASSQWGQAGESSPPSGTDTQYF
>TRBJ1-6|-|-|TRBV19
TGTGCCAGTCGCCCATCCCGCGGGACGGATAATTCACCCCTCCACTTT
CASRPSRGTDNSPLHF
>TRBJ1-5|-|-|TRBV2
TGTGCCAGTAGTGGGGCCAGGGTGAATCAGCCCCAGCATTTT
CASSGARVNQPQHF
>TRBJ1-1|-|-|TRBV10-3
TGTGCCACGGTGGACAGCAGGAACACTGAAGCTTTCTTT
CATVDSRNTEAFF
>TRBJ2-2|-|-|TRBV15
TGTGCCACCAGCAGAGATCATGTCACCGGGGAGCTGTTTTTT
CATSRDHVTGELFF
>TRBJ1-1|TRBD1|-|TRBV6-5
TGTGCCAGCGCCAGGGCAGGGGGCGTATCCACTGAAGCTTTCTTT
CASARAGGVSTEAFF
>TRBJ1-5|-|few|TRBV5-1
TGCGCCAGCAGCTCCAAGGGAGGGATCGATCAGCCCCAGCATTTT
CASSSKGGIDQPQHF
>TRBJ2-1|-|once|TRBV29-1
TGCAGCGTTGGAATAGCGGATTACAATGAGCAGTTCTTC
CSVGIADYNEQFF
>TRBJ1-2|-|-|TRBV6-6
TGTGCCAGCAGTTACGGTGCGGACAGACCCTATGGCTACACCTTC
CASSYGADRPYGYTF
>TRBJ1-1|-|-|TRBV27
TGTGCCAGCAGTTTCCGGGAGGGAACGGGTGAAGCTTTCTTT
CASSFREGTGEAFF
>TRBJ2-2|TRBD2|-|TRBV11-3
TGTGCCAGCAGCTTAGAGAGAGGACTAGCGGGCTACAACACCGGGGAGCTGTTTTTT
CASSLERGLAGYNTGELFF
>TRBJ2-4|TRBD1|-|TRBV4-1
TGCGCCAGCAGCCAACCTACGACAGGGCGGGCCAAAAACATTCAGTACTTC
CASSQPTTGRAKNIQYF
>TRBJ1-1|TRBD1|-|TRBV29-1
TGCAGCGTGGCAAGGACAGGGAACACTGAAGCTTTCTTT
CSVARTGNTEAFF
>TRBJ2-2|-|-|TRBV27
TGTGCCAGTGCACCGAGCGGCTCTTACACCGGGGAGCTGTTTTTT
CASAPSGSYTGELFF
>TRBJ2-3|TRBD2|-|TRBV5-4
TGTGCCAGCAGCTTGGAACTAGCGGGGGACACAGATACGCAGTATTTT
CASSLELAGDTDTQYF
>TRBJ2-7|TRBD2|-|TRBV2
TGTGCCAGCAGTGAAGCACGGGGGGGGACTAGGGGCTACGAGCAGTACTTC
CASSEARGGTRGYEQYF
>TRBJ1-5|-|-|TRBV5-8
TGTGCCAGCAGCTTTTCGCAGGGAACTCGAAATCAGCCCCAGCATTTT
CASSFSQGTRNQPQHF
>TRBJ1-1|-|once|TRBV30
TGTGCCTGGAGCCGGGGGATGAACACTGAAGCTTTCTTT
CAWSRGMNTEAFF
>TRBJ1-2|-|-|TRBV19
TGTGCCAGTAACTATGCGAGTCCTTCCTATGGCTACACCTTC
CASNYASPSYGYTF
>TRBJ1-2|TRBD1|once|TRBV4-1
TGCGCCAGCAGCCTCCCAAGGAGGGCGTTCAGGGACAGGGGAGGGTATGGCTACACCTTC
CASSLPRRAFRDRGGYGYTF
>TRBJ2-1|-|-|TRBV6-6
TGTGCCAGCAGCACCGAGACTACGGGTCATGAGCAGTTCTTC
CASSTETTGHEQFF
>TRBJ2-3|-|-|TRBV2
TGTGCCAGCAGAAGAACGTCTCTAGTAGGTGCGCAGTATTTT
CASRRTSLVGAQYF
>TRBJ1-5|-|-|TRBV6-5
TGTGCCAGCAGGCGGACAGCGGCTAATCAGCCCCAGCATTTT
CASRRTAANQPQHF
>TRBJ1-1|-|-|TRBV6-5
TGTGCCAGCAGTTACTCGGGTTCCTCGGGAGAAGCTTTCTTT
CASSYSGSSGEAFF
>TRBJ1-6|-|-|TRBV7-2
TGTGCCAGCAGCTCTCGGGGGGGGCAAGGTTCACCCCTCCACTTT
CASSSRGGQGSPLHF
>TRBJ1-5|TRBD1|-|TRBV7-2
TGTGCCAGCAGCACCGGGACAGGGGGCTTTCAGCCCCAGCATTTT
CASSTGTGGFQPQHF
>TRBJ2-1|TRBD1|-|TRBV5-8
TGTGCCAGCAGCTTCACCGGGACAGGGGGCAATGAGCAGTTCTTC
CASSFTGTGGNEQFF
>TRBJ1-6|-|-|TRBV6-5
TGTGCCAGCAGTTACGGCAGCGCCGGGGGATCACCCCTCCACTTT
CASSYGSAGGSPLHF
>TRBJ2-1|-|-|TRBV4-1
TGCGCCAGCAGCCACATAGACCGGGACTCTGGCTACAATGAGCAGTTCTTC
CASSHIDRDSGYNEQFF
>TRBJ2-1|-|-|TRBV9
TGTGCCAGCAGCGTAGAGGGGGTTCCAGCGTTCTTC
CASSVEGVPAFF
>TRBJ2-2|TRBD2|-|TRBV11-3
TGTGCCAGCAGCTTACTAGCGGGAGGGCCCGGGGAGCTGTTTTTT
CASSLLAGGPGELFF
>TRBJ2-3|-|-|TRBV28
TGTGCCAGCAGTTTTAATCAGGGGCCAGATACGCAGTATTTT
CASSFNQGPDTQYF
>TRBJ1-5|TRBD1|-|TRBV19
TGTGCCAGTAGTATGGTCTGGGGTGCCACGGGTCGCGACAGGGCTCAGCCCCAGCATTTT
CASSMVWGATGRDRAQPQHF
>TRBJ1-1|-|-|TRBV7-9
TGTGCCAGCAGCTTATCGGGTTCTAGGGAAGCTTTCTTT
CASSLSGSREAFF
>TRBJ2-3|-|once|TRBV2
TGTGCCAGCAGTGAACGGGGGGCCAGCACAGATACGCAGTATTTT
CASSERGASTDTQYF
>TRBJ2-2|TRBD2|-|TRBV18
TGTGCCAGCTCACCGCTAACTAGCGGGGGTAACACCGGGGAGCTGTTTTTT
CASSPLTSGGNTGELFF
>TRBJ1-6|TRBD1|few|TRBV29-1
TGCAGCGGCCGGACAGGGGATAATTCACCCCTCCACTTT
CSGRTGDNSPLHF
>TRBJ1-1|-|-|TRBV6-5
TGTGCCAGCAGTTACCGTACAGGGCGAGAAGCTTTCTTT
CASSYRTGREAFF
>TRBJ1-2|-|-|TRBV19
TGTGCCAGTACTCCAGGGAACAGGTACTATGGCTACACCTTC
CASTPGNRYYGYTF
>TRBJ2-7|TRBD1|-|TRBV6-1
TGTGCCAGCAGTGAAGGGACAGGGGGCTTCTACGAGCAGTACTTC
CASSEGTGGFYEQYF
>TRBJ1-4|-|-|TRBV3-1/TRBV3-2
TGTGCCAGCAGCCAAGGCACATCCGTTAATGAAAAACTGTTTTTT
CASSQGTSVNEKLFF
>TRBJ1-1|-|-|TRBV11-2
TGTGCCAGCAGCTTAGGTCGGGGGAACACTGAAGCTTTCTTT
CASSLGRGNTEAFF
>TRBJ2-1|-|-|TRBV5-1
TGCGCCAGCACCCCGGGACTTGGGGAATGGGATGAGCAGTTCTTC
CASTPGLGEWDEQFF
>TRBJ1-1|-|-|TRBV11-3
TGTGCCAGCAGCCCCCCAGGGAACACTGAAGCTTTCTTT
CASSPPGNTEAFF
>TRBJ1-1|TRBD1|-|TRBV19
TGTGCCAGTAGTATAGATTCCCGGACAGGACAAGCTTTCTTT
CASSIDSRTGQAFF